One sample yielded the 17 T cell receptor beta chains listed below, sequenced in a study of cytomegalovirus exposure and HLA in healthy donors. Assay: immunoSEQ multiplex PCR; the TCRdb copy retains only in-frame clones and omits some. The sample gives under 150,000 clones, approximately 86% of which show up once; roughly 10% is in the top ten. Sequencing was performed on PBMCs. These receptors were collected from a man between 18 and 35 years old in good health and CMV-seropositive.

The V call is TRBV6-1, the J call TRBJ2-7; 7 nucleotides line up with TRBD1. Germline lookup yields CDR1 MNHNS and CDR2 SASEGT. Unmatched junction bases numbered 4, after V lost 5 bases and J lost 3 bases. CDR3 length equals 13 residues. The CDR3 DNA reads as TGTGCCAGCAGTTATCCAGGGGGCTACGAGCAGTACTTC. It encodes CASSYPGGYEQYF.

This clone was seen just once. The rearrangement links TRBV30 to TRBJ1-1; D might be TRBD1 (6 bases). V was trimmed by 3 bases and J by 4 bases, leaving 12 bases between them. Germline values: CDR1 GTSNPN, CDR2 SVGIG (reference sequence). The CDR3 contains 13 residues. CDR3 in DNA: TGTGCCTGGAGGGCGGGGGCAGGCACTGAAGCTTTCTTT. Translating gives CAWRAGAGTEAFF.

The V and J genes are TRBV7-9 and TRBJ2-1; TRBD1 matches 8 bases. CDR3 length equals 14 residues. V shed 2 bases, J shed 4 bases, and the junction held 1 base outside the gene matches. The germline V gene has CDR1 SEHNR and CDR2 FQNEAQ (reference sequence). The CDR3 spells CASSLQGAYNEQFF. Here the CDR3 DNA reads TGTGCCAGCAGCTTACAGGGGGCATACAATGAGCAGTTCTTC.

V usage is TRBV5-1 and J usage is TRBJ2-3; no clear D gene. V was trimmed by 4 bases and J by 4 bases, leaving 13 bases between them. The germline CDR1 and CDR2 sequences are SGHRS and YFSETQ. This CDR3 region has 14 residues. The CDR3 nucleotides read TGCGCCAGCAGCCAACGAACCCAGGCAGATACGCAGTATTTT. Protein product: CASSQRTQADTQYF. Complete variable domain (other parts from reference TRBV5-1 and TRBJ2-3): KAGVTQTPRYLIKTRGQQVTLSCSPISGHRSVSWYQQTPGQGLQFLFEYFSETQRNKGNFPGRFSGRQFSNSRSEMNVSTLELGDSALYLCASSQRTQADTQYFGPGTRLTVL.

The chain joins TRBV11-2 to TRBJ2-1, with D tentatively TRBD2 (5 bases). V was pared by 5 bases and J by 1 base, with 12 bases between. CDR3 length equals 15 residues. CDR1 and CDR2 from the germline V gene are SGHAT and FQNNGV. The CDR3 DNA follows: TGTGCCAGCAGCGTTACTAGAGTTTCCTACAATGAGCAGTTCTTC. Its protein product is CASSVTRVSYNEQFF.

This clone was seen once. The rearrangement joins TRBV28 to TRBJ2-5; tentatively, D is TRBD2 (5 bases). The germline V gene has CDR1 MDHEN and CDR2 SYDVKM. V lost 6 bases, J lost 5 bases, and 19 bases lay in between. The CDR3 spans 15 residues. CDR3 protein: CASSPWRVTSETQYF. The CDR3 DNA is TGTGCCAGCAGCCCCTGGCGGGTGACGAGTGAGACCCAGTACTTC.

The rearrangement links TRBV2 to TRBJ2-7; D perhaps matches TRBD1 (6 bases). CDR1 is SNHLY, CDR2 FYNNEI, per germline. The CDR3 spans 13 residues. Trimming cost V 6 bases and J 2 bases, with 11 bases left between them. CDR3 amino acids: CASRGAPTYEQYF. DNA of the CDR3: TGTGCCAGCAGGGGGGCCCCGACCTACGAGCAGTACTTC.

V is TRBV7-6 and J is TRBJ2-5; 7 positions agree with TRBD1. The junction had 5 bases not matched to a gene; V was cut back by 1 base and J by 3 bases. The CDR3 consists of 15 residues. Germline V CDR1 and CDR2: SGHVS, FNYEAQ. The CDR3 loop is CASSLVGQGEETQYF. The CDR3 nucleotides are TGTGCCAGCAGCTTAGTAGGCCAGGGGGAAGAGACCCAGTACTTC.

The chain uses TRBV6-1 and TRBJ1-5; D unresolved. The CDR3 runs 13 residues. V lost 4 bases and J 5 bases, leaving 9 bases between the germline ends. CDR1 is MNHNS, CDR2 SASEGT, per germline. The CDR3 DNA reads TGTGCCAGCAGTGGGTTTCGGGATCAGCCCCAGCATTTT. Residues: CASSGFRDQPQHF.

This chain links TRBV2 with TRBJ2-1; 7 nucleotides agree with TRBD1. CDR1 is SNHLY and CDR2 is FYNNEI in the germline V gene. The CDR3 length is 14 residues. J was trimmed by 0 bases and V by 8 bases; bases with no gene match: 4. In DNA, the CDR3 is TGTGCCAGCTCGAACAGGGGCTCCTACAATGAGCAGTTCTTC. It codes for CASSNRGSYNEQFF.

This rearrangement joins TRBV11-3 to TRBJ2-7; 7 nucleotides agree with TRBD1. This CDR3 spans 17 amino acids. In germline, CDR1 is SGHNT, CDR2 YENEEA. Trimming took 1 base from V and 3 from J; bases not matched to a gene: 12. The CDR3 DNA is TGTGCCAGCAGCTTAGGGGAGTGGGGTGGGACAGACTACGAGCAGTACTTC. It yields the protein CASSLGEWGGTDYEQYF.

The rearrangement uses TRBV6-4 and TRBJ2-3; TRBD1 aligns across 7 bases. Germline CDR1 is MRHNA and CDR2 is SNTAGT. This CDR3 has 14 residues. The V and J ends lost 5 bases and 0 bases, in that order; junction bases with no gene match: 2. CDR3 sequence reads: CASSNRGSTDTQYF. Written as DNA, the CDR3 is TGTGCCAGCAGTAACAGGGGCAGCACAGATACGCAGTATTTT.

The J gene is TRBJ1-1, the V gene TRBV11-3; 7 bases match TRBD1. Germline assignment: CDR1 SGHNT and CDR2 YENEEA. With V trimmed by 5 bases and J by 1 base, 4 bases remained unmatched. CDR3 size: 14 residues. The CDR3 here is CASSTEGANTEAFF. CDR3 coding DNA: TGTGCCAGCAGCACCGAGGGGGCGAACACTGAAGCTTTCTTT.

The chain joins TRBV19 to TRBJ2-7, with 7 bases matching TRBD2. Per germline, CDR1 LNHDA and CDR2 SQIVND (reference sequence). Trimming removed 3 bases from V and 5 bases from J; junction bases left unmatched: 1. The CDR3 extends over 12 amino acids. CDR3 region: CASSIGGDEQYF. The CDR3 DNA reads as TGTGCCAGTAGTATTGGGGGGGACGAGCAGTACTTC.

The rearrangement uses TRBV5-1 and TRBJ2-1, with a possible D match to TRBD1 (5 bases). This CDR3 is built from 14 residues. In germline, CDR1 is SGHRS, CDR2 YFSETQ. The V end lost 4 bases, the J end lost 9 bases, and 17 bases lay between the germline ends. CDR3 in amino acids: CASSPGQARSEQFF. DNA for the CDR3: TGCGCCAGCAGCCCAGGACAAGCCAGAAGTGAGCAGTTCTTC.

J is TRBJ1-3 and V is TRBV5-1; TRBD1 agrees at 10 bases. CDR1 SGHRS and CDR2 YFSETQ come from the germline V gene. This CDR3 is 14 amino acids long. V gave up 0 bases and J gave up 6 bases; unmatched junction bases: 0. The CDR3 nucleotides are TGCGCCAGCAGCTTGGGACAGGGGGCAAACACCATATATTTT. Translation: CASSLGQGANTIYF.

The gene calls are TRBV2 and TRBJ1-1, with TRBD1 as a possible D gene (6 bases). This CDR3 is 15 amino acids long. Trimming shortened V by 9 bases and J by 8 bases, and 25 bases separated the two germline ends. The V gene's germline CDR1 is SNHLY and CDR2 FYNNEI. The CDR3 sequence: CASHLSVRGSSEAFF. Here the CDR3 DNA reads TGTGCCAGTCACCTTAGTGTTAGGGGGAGCAGCGAAGCTTTCTTT.